Each of the 14 T cell receptor beta chains below was sequenced from the same sample in a study of shared clonotypes between healthy human individuals (dated by TCRdb to the early 2020s). The library relied on the immunoSEQ multiplex PCR assay. TCRdb's version of the immuneACCESS table is confined to in-frame rearrangements and falls short of the full clone set. An unresolved V gene accounts for under half of the shortfall where checked; the remainder is of unknown origin. In this sample the table shows approximately 2,300,000 clones, 85% to 95% of which occur a single time. The biggest ten clones account for 0.3% to 0.45% of the sample. What was sequenced was naive CD4+ T cells from PBMCs. The cell subset or site label here, explained by the study, means: CD45RA+ positively selected. These receptors were taken from a man aged 18 to 30 in good health. Some clones in this sample may be carry-over from other donors' samples.

The rearrangement links TRBV7-6 to TRBJ2-5; the D gene is possibly TRBD1 (5 bases). With 0 bases removed from V and 4 bases from J, the gap between germline ends came to 21 bases. The CDR3 runs 18 residues. The V gene's germline CDR1 is SGHVS and CDR2 FNYEAQ. CDR3 sequence (DNA): TGTGCCAGCAGCTTAGCGAGTTTTTTCTACCAGGGCGTAGAGACCCAGTACTTC. It encodes CASSLASFFYQGVETQYF.

J is TRBJ1-2 and V is TRBV19; the match to TRBD1 covers 9 bases. The V gene's germline CDR1 is LNHDA and CDR2 SQIVND (reference sequence). The CDR3 runs to 15 residues. The V and J ends lost 4 bases and 4 bases, in that order; junction bases with no gene match: 7. CDR3: CASSTRQGVGYGYTF. Written as DNA, the CDR3 is TGTGCCAGTAGTACCCGACAGGGGGTCGGCTATGGCTACACCTTC.

The V gene is TRBV6-4, the J gene TRBJ1-4; D not resolved. Trimming removed 1 base at V and 0 bases at J, with 3 bases between. The CDR3 has 14 residues. In germline, CDR1 is MRHNA, CDR2 SNTAGT. In nucleotides, the CDR3 is TGTGCCAGCAGTGACTTTACAACTAATGAAAAACTGTTTTTT. Amino acid sequence: CASSDFTTNEKLFF.

In DNA, the CDR3 is TGCGCCAGCAGCCAGGTATCCAGGGGTTCCTACGAGCAGTACTTC. Its translation: CASSQVSRGSYEQYF. The rearrangement uses TRBV4-1 and TRBJ2-7; D is perhaps TRBD1 (6 bases). Per germline, CDR1 MGHRA and CDR2 YSYEKL. Trimming stripped 3 bases from V and 1 base from J, with 13 bases between. This CDR3 has 15 amino acids.

The rearrangement joins TRBV14 to TRBJ1-3; no reliable D call. The V end was cut by 8 bases, the J end by 5 bases, with 13 bases between. This CDR3 is 13 amino acids long. Germline V gene data show CDR1 as SGHDN and CDR2 as FVKESK. The CDR3, as DNA: TGTGCCAGCCAGCCTGGACGGAGAAACACCATATATTTT. Translated: CASQPGRRNTIYF.

This rearrangement joins TRBV7-9 to TRBJ1-4, with 10 bases matching TRBD1. This CDR3 region has 16 residues. V was pared by 5 bases and J by 5 bases, with 8 bases of the junction left unmatched. Looked up from germline, CDR1 is SEHNR and CDR2 is FQNEAQ (reference sequence). The CDR3 loop is CASSNVDRGRNEKLFF. The CDR3 DNA reads as TGTGCCAGCAGCAATGTGGACAGGGGGAGGAATGAAAAACTGTTTTTT.

This chain connects TRBV7-2 to TRBJ1-4, with D maybe TRBD1 (5 bases). Per the germline V gene, CDR1 is SGHTA and CDR2 is FQGNSA. The V gene lost 2 bases and the J gene lost 6 bases, with 10 bases spanning the gap. CDR3 size: 14 residues. Here the CDR3 reads CASSLLRGDEKLFF. The DNA for the CDR3 is TGTGCCAGCAGCTTACTGAGGGGCGATGAAAAACTGTTTTTT.

The chain recombines TRBV19 with TRBJ1-2, with D possibly matching TRBD1 (5 bases). Germline CDR1 is LNHDA and CDR2 is SQIVND (reference sequence). The CDR3 has 16 amino acids. V lost 10 bases to trimming and J lost 6 bases, with 27 bases between them. CDR3 amino acids: CAIRGPAGTQEHGYTF. For the CDR3, the DNA is TGTGCCATCCGAGGGCCAGCCGGGACTCAAGAACATGGCTACACCTTC.

J is TRBJ2-1 and V is TRBV7-3; D remains unclear. Germline V lookup: CDR1 SGHTA, CDR2 FQGTGA. CDR3 length equals 13 residues. V was shortened by 4 bases and J by 10 bases, with 14 bases between the two germline ends. This chain's CDR3 is CASSSPIKGEQFF. The CDR3 bases are TGTGCCAGCAGCTCCCCCATCAAGGGCGAGCAGTTCTTC. Full variable domain (rest looked up from reference TRBV7-3 and TRBJ2-1): GAGVSQTPSNKVTEKGKYVELRCDPISGHTALYWYRQSLGQGPEFLIYFQGTGAADDSGLPNDRFFAVRPEGSVSTLKIQRTERGDSAVYLCASSSPIKGEQFFGPGTRLTVL.

V gene TRBV25-1 combines with J gene TRBJ2-4, with 8 bases identical to TRBD1. The CDR3 has 15 amino acids. Germline assignment: CDR1 MGHDK and CDR2 SYGVNS. Unmatched junction bases numbered 4, after V lost 4 bases and J lost 2 bases. The CDR3 nucleotides are TGTGCCAGCAGTGCGGACAGGGAGACCAAAAACATTCAGTACTTC. It translates to CASSADRETKNIQYF.

The V and J genes are TRBV19 and TRBJ1-1; D is unclear. The CDR3 contains 14 residues. With 4 bases removed from V and 1 base from J, the gap between germline ends came to 10 bases. Germline V gene sequence: CDR1 LNHDA, CDR2 SQIVND (reference sequence). The CDR3 DNA reads as TGTGCCAGTAGTACCTGGACGGGGAACACTGAAGCTTTCTTT. Residues: CASSTWTGNTEAFF.

The chain uses TRBV15 and TRBJ1-4; D is possibly TRBD1 (5 bases). This CDR3 comprises 13 residues. Germline CDR1 is LNHNV and CDR2 is YYDKDF (reference sequence). Deletions cut 7 bases from V and 7 bases from J, with 13 bases between. The CDR3 nucleotides read TGTGCCACCAAATCCAGGGACGGTGAAAAACTGTTTTTT. This sequence encodes CATKSRDGEKLFF. The whole variable domain, remainder taken from reference TRBV15 and TRBJ1-4, is DAMVIQNPRYQVTQFGKPVTLSCSQTLNHNVMYWYQQKSSQAPKLLFHYYDKDFNNEADTPDNFQSRRPNTSFCFLDIRSPGLGDTAMYLCATKSRDGEKLFFGSGTQLSVL.

The chain links TRBV4-1 to TRBJ2-3; 7 nucleotides agree with TRBD1. CDR1 and CDR2 from the germline V gene are MGHRA and YSYEKL. V trimming: 4 bases; J trimming: 5 bases; junction bases outside the gene matches: 6. The CDR3 totals 14 residues. Here the CDR3 DNA reads TGCGCCAGCAGCCTCCGTCAGGGGGAAGATACGCAGTATTTT. This encodes CASSLRQGEDTQYF.

V is TRBV7-3 and J is TRBJ1-3; 9 bases match TRBD1. This CDR3 comprises 12 residues. Germline V gene lookup returns CDR1 SGHTA and CDR2 FQGTGA. Losses at the gene ends were 5 bases for V and 10 bases for J; bases not matched to a gene: 3. CDR3 DNA sequence: TGTGCCAGCAGCCTAGGACAGGGGACCATATATTTT. Translated: CASSLGQGTIYF. Supplemented by reference TRBV7-3 and TRBJ1-3, the full variable domain reads GAGVSQTPSNKVTEKGKYVELRCDPISGHTALYWYRQSLGQGPEFLIYFQGTGAADDSGLPNDRFFAVRPEGSVSTLKIQRTERGDSAVYLCASSLGQGTIYFGEGSWLTVV.